This T cell receptor beta chain came from a study of siplizumab effects on memory and regulatory T cells. General observations from the study: Of the proliferating CD4+ or CD8+ clones, roughly 75-96% lacked a naive or memory phenotype that could be assigned. The apparent diversity of naive T cells exceeded that of memory cells, and naive T cells seemed to make a major contribution to the alloresponse. The study found that siplizumab significantly reduced alloreactive sequences traceable to unstimulated CD4+ memory cells. Suppressive capability of dividing Tregs from siplizumab cultures went unverified.

This CDR3 spans 14 amino acids. Germline V gene sequence: CDR1 WNHNN, CDR2 SYGVQD (reference sequence). V was trimmed by 0 bases and J by 7 bases, leaving 10 bases between them. The assay was immunoSEQ multiplex PCR, and TCRdb's table has in-frame clones only and misses some. The table has 75,000 to 100,000 clones, around 94% seen once. Worth noting for this clone: The antigen remains undetermined.

Sequenced: non-Treg CD4+ T cells sorted from blood. This TCR was recovered from a human donor in good health. The J gene is TRBJ2-1, the V gene TRBV10-1; no definite D call. This CDR3 reads CASSESTELNEQFF. The CDR3 nucleotides read TGCGCCAGCAGTGAGTCGACGGAGTTGAATGAGCAGTTCTTC.